The 3 T cell receptor beta chains listed next were all sequenced from one sample in a study of cytomegalovirus exposure and HLA in healthy donors. The repertoire was sequenced with immunoSEQ multiplex PCR; TCRdb's copy has only in-frame clones and lacks some. The sample carries more than 95,000 clones, roughly 86% recorded once. Sequenced sample: PBMCs. The origin of the receptors is a man aged 18 to 30 in good health and CMV-seronegative.

V and J are TRBV7-9 and TRBJ2-7; weak D call: TRBD1 (6 bases). The CDR3 has 14 amino acids. Germline V gene lookup returns CDR1 SEHNR and CDR2 FQNEAQ (reference sequence). V was cut by 4 bases and J by 3 bases, with 13 bases left in between. The CDR3 spells CASSSPGQHYEQYF. The CDR3 DNA follows: TGTGCCAGCAGCTCACCCGGACAGCACTACGAGCAGTACTTC.

This sequence joins TRBV25-1 and TRBJ2-1; D gene ambiguous. The CDR3 consists of 13 residues. Germline V CDR1 and CDR2: MGHDK, SYGVNS. The germline V and J ends were trimmed by 0 bases and 5 bases, with 5 bases remaining between them. As DNA, the CDR3 is TGTGCCAGCAGTGAATACATCAACAATGAGCAGTTCTTC. This sequence encodes CASSEYINNEQFF.

CDR3 amino acids: CASSVDRGAYEQYF. The CDR3 DNA reads as TGTGCCAGCAGCGTTGACAGGGGGGCCTACGAGCAGTACTTC. This chain links TRBV11-2 with TRBJ2-7; 9 nucleotides agree with TRBD1. The junction had 4 bases not matched to a gene; V was cut back by 5 bases and J by 2 bases. Germline V gene lookup returns CDR1 SGHAT and CDR2 FQNNGV. CDR3 length: 14 amino acids. The full variable domain, its missing parts supplied by reference TRBV11-2 and TRBJ2-7, is EAGVAQSPRYKIIEKRQSVAFWCNPISGHATLYWYQQILGQGPKLLIQFQNNGVVDDSQLPKDRFSAERLKGVDSTLKIQPAKLEDSAVYLCASSVDRGAYEQYFGPGTRLTVT.